The 16 T cell receptor beta chains below all came from one sample that was sequenced in a study of T-cell memory formation after mild COVID-19. MiXCR was run by TCRdb on the 5' RACE reads, yielding one entry per CDR3 protein. The repertoire holds hundreds of thousands of distinct CDR3 sequences, about 20% seen once, with around 9.2% in the top ten. What was sequenced was PBMCs or a T cell subset sorted from them (not recorded which). The source of these receptors is an adult woman who had mild COVID-19 (a few samples of this study predate the infection). Cell type and time point are not known.

The rearrangement joins TRBV3-1 to TRBJ2-5; possible D gene TRBD2, 5 bases. This CDR3 has 15 amino acids. V lost 4 bases, J lost 1 base, and 13 bases lay in between. Looked up from germline, CDR1 is LGHDT and CDR2 is YNNKEL (reference sequence). The CDR3 sequence is CASSPTDSLQETQYF. The CDR3 region has the DNA TGTGCCAGCAGCCCGACGGACTCCCTCCAAGAGACCCAGTACTTC.

The V call is TRBV5-1, the J call TRBJ2-3; 7 bases map to TRBD1. The CDR3 contains 13 residues. Per the germline V gene, CDR1 is SGHRS and CDR2 is YFSETQ. V shed 6 bases, J shed 4 bases, and the junction held 5 bases outside the gene matches. CDR3 sequence (DNA): TGCGCCAGCACGTCGACAGGGTCAGATACGCAGTATTTT. Its translation: CASTSTGSDTQYF.

This clonotype came up a few times. This chain connects TRBV20-1 to TRBJ2-7; a possible D gene is TRBD1 (5 bases). CDR1 and CDR2 from the germline V gene are DFQATT and SNEGSKA (reference sequence). Trimming left V 6 bases short and J 4 bases short, with 19 bases between. CDR3 length equals 14 residues. The CDR3 region is CSAGHPPLLYEQYF. CDR3 DNA: TGCAGTGCCGGACATCCACCCCTACTTTACGAGCAGTACTTC.

This clonotype was seen a handful of times. V gene TRBV14 combines with J gene TRBJ1-6; D is ambiguous. V lost 0 bases and J 0 bases, leaving 21 bases between the germline ends. CDR3 length: 21 residues. CDR1 is SGHDN, CDR2 FVKESK, per germline. The CDR3 DNA is TGTGCCAGCAGCCAAGACCCTGTCGGCTACGGCCCGAGCTCCTATAATTCACCCCTCCACTTT. Translating gives CASSQDPVGYGPSSYNSPLHF. Full variable domain (rest looked up from reference TRBV14 and TRBJ1-6): EAGVTQFPSHSVIEKGQTVTLRCDPISGHDNLYWYRRVMGKEIKFLLHFVKESKQDESGMPNNRFLAERTGGTYSTLKVQPAELEDSGVYFCASSQDPVGYGPSSYNSPLHFGNGTRLTVT.

The chain combines TRBV5-1 with TRBJ2-6; 7 bases are shared with TRBD1. The J segment lost 4 bases and the V segment lost 5 bases, leaving 9 bases of the junction unmatched. CDR1 and CDR2 from the germline V gene are SGHRS and YFSETQ. There are 16 residues in the CDR3. CDR3 amino acids: CASSDPDRAGANVLTF. For the CDR3, the DNA is TGCGCCAGCAGTGATCCCGACAGGGCCGGGGCCAACGTCCTGACTTTC.

This clonotype was seen more than once but under ten times. This sequence joins TRBV7-8 and TRBJ2-2, with 12 bases that match TRBD2. Germline CDR1 SGHVS, CDR2 FQNEAQ. The CDR3 sequence is 16 residues long. Trimming at V came to 6 bases and at J to 5 bases, leaving 7 bases not matched to a gene. CDR3 sequence: CASRPGTSGPTGELFF. CDR3 nucleotide sequence: TGTGCCAGCAGACCCGGGACTAGCGGGCCTACCGGGGAGCTGTTTTTT.

The chain has TRBV2 and TRBJ2-3; TRBD1 might be the D (5 bases). Germline CDR1 reads SNHLY; CDR2 reads FYNNEI. This CDR3 spans 15 amino acids. The V and J ends lost 2 bases and 2 bases respectively, with 11 bases between them. CDR3: CASSEWYGATDTQYF. The CDR3 DNA follows: TGTGCCAGCAGTGAATGGTATGGGGCCACAGATACGCAGTATTTT.

The sample holds a few counts of this clonotype. V is TRBV25-1 and J is TRBJ2-1; TRBD2 aligns across 7 bases. The CDR3 has 11 amino acids. CDR1 is MGHDK and CDR2 is SYGVNS in the germline V gene. Trimming at V came to 3 bases and at J to 15 bases, leaving 5 bases not matched to a gene. The CDR3 region has the DNA TGTGCCAGCAGTGATCGCGGGGGTCGGTTCTTC. Protein: CASSDRGGRFF.

The rearrangement joins TRBV30 to TRBJ1-1; 10 nucleotides match TRBD1. Looked up from germline, CDR1 is GTSNPN and CDR2 is SVGIG (reference sequence). The ends lost 4 bases at V and 3 bases at J; junction bases unmatched: 8. The CDR3 runs 15 residues. The DNA for the CDR3 is TGTGCCTGGACCGATCCGGGACAGGGGCACACTGAAGCTTTCTTT. This sequence encodes CAWTDPGQGHTEAFF.

This clonotype was detected ten times or more. This chain joins TRBV6-1 and TRBJ1-1, with 7 bases lining up with TRBD1. Germline V gives CDR1 MNHNS, CDR2 SASEGT. J lost 1 base, V lost 6 bases, and 5 bases had no gene match. There are 14 residues in the CDR3. CDR3 sequence (DNA): TGTGCCAGCAGGGCCGGGACAGAGAACACTGAAGCTTTCTTT. It codes for CASRAGTENTEAFF.

This clonotype was counted between two and nine times. The chain carries TRBV5-6 and TRBJ1-1; TRBD1 is a possible D gene (5 bases). The length of the CDR3 is 15 residues. Trimming pared 0 bases from V and 4 bases from J, leaving 13 bases between. Germline CDR1 and CDR2: SGHDT and YYEEEE. The CDR3 loop is CASSLDPSTGTEAFF. CDR3 coding DNA: TGTGCCAGCAGCTTGGATCCGTCTACAGGCACTGAAGCTTTCTTT.

The CDR3 protein is CASSLVAGSPTDTQYF. The CDR3, as DNA: TGTGCCAGCAGCTTAGTAGCGGGATCCCCCACAGATACGCAGTATTTT. The chain recombines TRBV7-2 with TRBJ2-3; 8 bases are a match to TRBD2. The CDR3 covers 16 residues. Germline V lookup: CDR1 SGHTA, CDR2 FQGNSA. With 1 base clipped from V and 2 bases from J, the junction kept 5 bases outside the gene matches.

The rearrangement uses TRBV11-2 and TRBJ2-5; 8 bases fit TRBD1. The V gene's germline CDR1 is SGHAT and CDR2 FQNNGV. The CDR3 is 18 residues long. After removal of 6 bases from V and 0 bases from J, the junction contained 15 bases not matched to a gene. CDR3 coding DNA: TGTGCCAGCAGGGGATGGGCAGGGGGCGCTTCGAACCAAGAGACCCAGTACTTC. It codes for CASRGWAGGASNQETQYF.

The rearrangement uses TRBV20-1 and TRBJ2-3; the D is unclear. CDR3 size: 12 residues. Germline CDR1 reads DFQATT; CDR2 reads SNEGSKA (reference sequence). The CDR3 reads CSVSRGTDTQYF. The CDR3 DNA is TGCAGCGTCTCTAGGGGCACAGATACGCAGTATTTT.

This clonotype was seen a handful of times. The rearrangement uses TRBV12-3 or TRBV12-4 and TRBJ2-7; D possibly corresponds to TRBD1 (6 bases). The ends were cut back, 5 bases at V and 6 bases at J, with 11 bases in the middle. The CDR3 spans 12 residues. The CDR3 sequence: CASSPDRLEQYF. CDR3 bases: TGTGCCAGCAGTCCGGACAGACTCGAGCAGTACTTC.

This clonotype was counted ten times or more. This chain joins TRBV12-3 or TRBV12-4 and TRBJ2-7, with D possibly being TRBD1 (6 bases). The length of the CDR3 is 13 residues. The V and J ends lost 5 bases and 3 bases respectively, with 11 bases between them. The CDR3 nucleotides are TGTGCCAGCAGTCTCGGACAGTACTACGAGCAGTACTTC. It codes for CASSLGQYYEQYF.